One sample yielded the 25 T cell receptor beta chains listed below, sequenced in a study of metastatic and nonmetastatic thyroid tumors (dated by TCRdb to the early 2020s). Before undergoing thyroid surgery, none of the patients had been given any kind of treatment. Receptors were amplified or captured by PCR. These reads were obtained on an Illumina HiSeq 4000. TCRdb's own reprocessing of the public reads used fastp at Q25 and MiXCR and kept productive beta chains. The sample records about 24,000 clones, around 28% of which are singletons. Of the sample, approximately 16% is held by the ten largest clones. The sample taken for sequencing was blood. These receptors originate from a male donor with papillary thyroid cancer or a benign thyroid nodule (not recorded which). Some clones in this sample may be carry-over from other donors' samples.

This clone has ten or more counts. The CDR3 DNA is TGTGCCAGCAGTGAGGCGACTCCGGGACAACCAACCTACGAGCAGTACTTC. It is translated as CASSEATPGQPTYEQYF. This chain connects TRBV6-1 to TRBJ2-7; the D gene is possibly TRBD1 (6 bases). Germline V CDR1 and CDR2: MNHNS, SASEGT. The CDR3 covers 17 residues. Trimming stripped 3 bases from V and 2 bases from J, with 20 bases between.

This clone was detected once. The chain joins TRBV4-1 to TRBJ1-5; D possibly corresponds to TRBD1 (5 bases). The germline V gene encodes CDR1 MGHRA and CDR2 YSYEKL. CDR3 size: 15 residues. Between the trimmed V and J ends, which lost 3 bases and 7 bases, there was a span of 16 bases. The CDR3 loop reads CASSHRLVGGQPQHF. CDR3 nucleotides: TGCGCCAGCAGCCACCGGCTCGTTGGGGGGCAGCCCCAGCATTTT.

This clone was recorded at least ten times. The V and J genes are TRBV28 and TRBJ1-5; TRBD1 agrees at 7 bases. Germline CDR1 MDHEN, CDR2 SYDVKM. The CDR3 runs to 18 residues. Trimming at V came to 4 bases and at J to 5 bases, leaving 17 bases not matched to a gene. The CDR3 nucleotides read TGTGCCAGCAGTTCCCGGGACAGAACGGACCTCGGGCATCAGCCCCAGCATTTT. Translation: CASSSRDRTDLGHQPQHF.

J is TRBJ2-7 and V is TRBV6-2 or TRBV6-3; D ambiguous. Trimming took 0 bases from V and 2 from J, leaving 5 bases between them. This CDR3 has 13 residues. Germline-derived CDR1 and CDR2 are MNHEY and SVGEGT. The DNA for the CDR3 is TGTGCCAGCAGTTACTCATTTGCCTACGAGCAGTACTTC. Translation gives CASSYSFAYEQYF.

This clone showed up many times. The chain recombines TRBV19 with TRBJ1-1; unclear D gene. Germline lookup yields CDR1 LNHDA and CDR2 SQIVND (reference sequence). The length of the CDR3 is 12 residues. V was shortened by 5 bases and J by 6 bases, with 10 bases between the two germline ends. CDR3 region: CASSAWAPEAFF. The CDR3 DNA reads TGTGCCAGTAGTGCCTGGGCCCCTGAAGCTTTCTTT.

This clone came up many times. V usage is TRBV6-1 and J usage is TRBJ2-7, with 7 bases that match TRBD1. The CDR3 covers 15 residues. Trimming removed 6 bases from V and 3 bases from J; junction bases left unmatched: 11. Looked up from germline, CDR1 is MNHNS and CDR2 is SASEGT. The CDR3 coding sequence is TGTGCCAGCAGCCGTGAGTACAGGGGAAGCTACGAGCAGTACTTC. It is translated as CASSREYRGSYEQYF.

This clone was observed a few times. The V gene is TRBV28, the J gene TRBJ2-3; 7 bases align to TRBD2. The length of the CDR3 is 13 residues. V was clipped by 8 bases and J by 2 bases; unmatched bases: 4. CDR1 is MDHEN and CDR2 is SYDVKM in the germline V gene. DNA of the CDR3: TGTGCCAGCGTAGCGGGCACCACAGATACGCAGTATTTT. Its translation: CASVAGTTDTQYF.

Ten or more counts support this clone. This sequence joins TRBV28 and TRBJ1-2; no clear D. Germline CDR1 reads MDHEN; CDR2 reads SYDVKM. Trimming stripped 6 bases from V and 2 bases from J, with 4 bases between. The CDR3 totals 11 residues. CDR3 in DNA: TGTGCCAGCAGACAGAACTATGGCTACACCTTC. Translation: CASRQNYGYTF.

This clone was counted a few times. This chain connects TRBV20-1 to TRBJ1-5; D remains unclear. CDR3 length: 11 residues. The V end lost 4 bases, the J end lost 4 bases, and 5 bases lay between the germline ends. In germline, CDR1 is DFQATT, CDR2 SNEGSKA (reference sequence). CDR3 DNA: TGCAGTGCTACCAGTAATCAGCCCCAGCATTTT. Protein product: CSATSNQPQHF.

This clone was observed a handful of times. The chain recombines TRBV24-1 with TRBJ1-2; D is ambiguous. The V end lost 0 bases, the J end lost 0 bases, and 4 bases lay between the germline ends. Looked up from germline, CDR1 is KGHDR and CDR2 is SFDVKD. The CDR3 runs 14 residues. As DNA, the CDR3 is TGTGCCACCAGTGATTTGGGAGCTAACTATGGCTACACCTTC. Translation: CATSDLGANYGYTF.

This clone was recorded many times. A much larger clone is a single base away; this may be a read error. Other DNA sequences within the sample encode an identical CDR3. The chain uses TRBV24-1 and TRBJ2-1; the D gene is possibly TRBD2 (5 bases). Germline lookup yields CDR1 KGHDR and CDR2 SFDVKD. CDR3 length: 16 residues. This CDR3 is CATSDPFSVDYNEQFF. The DNA of the CDR3 is TGCGCCACCAGTGACCCTTTTAGCGTCGACTACAATGAGCAGTTCTTC.

This clone was seen a handful of times. The chain uses TRBV6-1 and TRBJ1-2; tentatively, D is TRBD1 (5 bases). The length of the CDR3 is 14 residues. Germline V lookup: CDR1 MNHNS, CDR2 SASEGT. Trimming removed 7 bases from V and 8 bases from J, with 20 bases in between. CDR3 sequence (DNA): TGTGCCAGCATGGGTAAGGGGTTTATCGAAGGCTACACCTTC. Its translation is CASMGKGFIEGYTF.

Only a few counts were recorded for this clone. CDR3 sequence: CASSYSSATEAFF. The CDR3 nucleotides are TGTGCCAGCAGTTACTCGAGTGCCACTGAAGCTTTCTTT. V usage is TRBV6-5 and J usage is TRBJ1-1, with D unclear. The germline CDR1 and CDR2 sequences are MNHEY and SVGAGI. The CDR3 is 13 residues long. V was trimmed by 0 bases and J by 4 bases, leaving 6 bases between them.

In this sample, this clone turned up many times. The chain employs TRBV28 and TRBJ1-3; D is unclear. The CDR3 runs to 16 residues. Germline V CDR1 and CDR2: MDHEN, SYDVKM. V was pared by 4 bases and J by 0 bases, with 13 bases between. The CDR3 spells CASSSGLFSSGNTIYF. In DNA form, the CDR3 reads TGTGCCAGCAGTTCTGGCCTGTTCTCCTCTGGAAACACCATATATTTT.

This clone was seen at least ten times. A much larger clone sits a single nucleotide away, making a read error possible. The same CDR3 arises from other DNA sequences in this sample as well. V usage is TRBV7-3 and J usage is TRBJ1-3; D is unclear. The length of the CDR3 is 13 residues. Germline CDR1 SGHTA, CDR2 FQGTGA. V was pared by 9 bases and J by 4 bases, with 13 bases between. CDR3 DNA: TGTGCCAGTAGGGCGGGATCCGGAAACACCATATATTTT. It is translated as CASRAGSGNTIYF.

This clone was observed a handful of times. This chain links TRBV2 with TRBJ2-7, with a weak D call TRBD2 (5 bases). Germline loops: CDR1 SNHLY, CDR2 FYNNEI. The CDR3 is 14 residues long. V lost 8 bases and J lost 6, with 20 bases in between. CDR3 DNA: TGTGCCAGCTCGAGGGCCCGTGAGAAGCTCGAGCAGTACTTC. Residues: CASSRAREKLEQYF.

The sample holds many counts of this clone. A much larger clone is a single base away; this may be a read error. In the same sample, other DNA sequences code for this CDR3. The chain is built from TRBV28 and TRBJ2-7, with a tentative D call TRBD2 (7 bases). Germline CDR1 is MDHEN and CDR2 is SYDVKM. V shed 2 bases and J shed 4 bases, with 15 bases lying between them. The CDR3 extends over 15 amino acids. DNA of the CDR3: TGTGCCAGCAGTTTAGGGAGGGGGGGGTCTTACGAGCAGTACTTC. It codes for CASSLGRGGSYEQYF.

On this clone: An end of the junction differs from the germline gene, which may be a read error. This chain joins TRBV7-9 and TRBJ1-2; D unclear. This CDR3 contains 11 residues. Germline V gene sequence: CDR1 SEHNR, CDR2 FQNEAQ (reference sequence). The CDR3 here is CSSSYSYGYTF. Written as DNA, the CDR3 is TGTTCAAGCAGCTACAGCTATGGCTACACATTC.

This clone qualifies as medium-sized (0.01 to 0.1%). V usage is TRBV6-1 and J usage is TRBJ1-6; D possibly corresponds to TRBD1 (5 bases). Germline assignment: CDR1 MNHNS and CDR2 SASEGT. V was pared by 5 bases and J by 8 bases, with 16 bases between. The CDR3 consists of 15 residues. The CDR3 spells CASSPGFGGHSPLHF. In DNA form, the CDR3 reads TGTGCCAGCAGTCCAGGCTTTGGGGGTCATTCACCCCTCCACTTT.

Comments on this clone: The conserved closing phenylalanine or tryptophan is absent in this CDR3, likely reflecting a read error. The limits of the CDR3 on the DNA are not certain, so only TCRdb's listed CDR3 is given. The chain employs TRBV7-7 and TRBJ2-5; no DNA check was done on the table's D call, TRBD2. The length of the CDR3 is 15 amino acids, counting both ends. Germline V gene sequence: CDR1 SSHAT, CDR2 FNYEAQ (reference sequence). CDR3 sequence: CASSCDYICGETQYY.

The chain recombines TRBV7-2 with TRBJ2-3; D is ambiguous. The V end was cut by 3 bases, the J end by 1 base, with 8 bases between. The germline V gene has CDR1 SGHTA and CDR2 FQGNSA. The CDR3 is 14 amino acids. Here the CDR3 reads CASSFSEGTDTQYF. CDR3 in DNA: TGTGCCAGCAGCTTCAGCGAGGGCACAGATACGCAGTATTTT.

The chain links TRBV11-2 to TRBJ1-2; no firm D call. The CDR3 sequence is 17 residues long. Trimming pared 1 base from V and 10 bases from J, leaving 25 bases between. Germline-derived CDR1 and CDR2 are SGHAT and FQNNGV. The DNA of the CDR3 is TGTGCCAGCAGCTTAGGTGCTACAGACTTCGTTTCTATGGACTACACCTTC. Amino acids: CASSLGATDFVSMDYTF.

The J gene is TRBJ2-7, the V gene TRBV20-1; possibly TRBD1 for D (6 bases). The CDR3 is 14 residues long. The germline CDR1 and CDR2 sequences are DFQATT and SNEGSKA (reference sequence). The germline V and J ends were trimmed by 0 bases and 4 bases, with 13 bases remaining between them. The CDR3, as DNA: TGCAGTGCTAGAGAGGTAGAGGGACAATACGAGCAGTACTTC. Translated, it gives CSAREVEGQYEQYF.

This rearrangement joins TRBV5-1 to TRBJ2-7, with TRBD1 matching over 7 bases. After removal of 4 bases from V and 4 bases from J, the junction contained 11 bases not matched to a gene. The CDR3 sequence is 15 residues long. The germline V gene encodes CDR1 SGHRS and CDR2 YFSETQ. The CDR3 is CASSPLGQAPYEQYF. Written as DNA, the CDR3 is TGCGCCAGCAGCCCCCTAGGACAGGCCCCGTACGAGCAGTACTTC.

This chain links TRBV9 with TRBJ1-4; tentative D call: TRBD1 (6 bases). Germline CDR1 reads SGDLS; CDR2 reads YYNGEE. The CDR3 consists of 14 residues. Deletions cut 4 bases from V and 4 bases from J, with 11 bases between. The CDR3 sequence is CASSRTAFNEKLFF. For the CDR3, the DNA is TGTGCCAGCAGCCGGACAGCTTTTAATGAAAAACTGTTTTTT.